The T cell receptor (beta chain) described here comes from a study of post-analysis software for immune sequencing data. Unique molecular identifiers were built into the TCR beta cDNA libraries. Out of 1 to 10 million T cells, a few hundred thousand cDNA molecules were generated. TCRdb passed the PCR reads through MiXCR, listing each CDR3 protein once. The table lists 450,000 to 700,000 distinct CDR3 sequences, 40% to 50% of them singletons, with more than 1.5% in the top ten. The clonotype was recovered from a girl between 5 and 17 years old with multiple sclerosis. The sample taken for sequencing was blood.

CDR3 in amino acids: CASSAQGLGSYNEQFF. CDR3 bases: TGCGCCAGCAGCGCTCAGGGATTGGGCTCCTACAATGAGCAGTTCTTC. The V call is TRBV5-1, the J call TRBJ2-1; TRBD1 might be the D (5 bases). The CDR3 length is 16 residues. Germline CDR1 and CDR2: SGHRS and YFSETQ. Trimming took off 4 bases at V and 0 bases at J, with 14 bases between the two ends.